These 26 T cell receptor beta chains came from one sample sequenced in a study of blood T cells in healthy people across ages. Combining a sample-barcoded 5' primer with a J-beta primer mix, a second PCR ran for about 7 to 12 cycles. TCRdb itself ran the 5' RACE reads through MiXCR, one entry per CDR3 protein. This sample yields fewer than 900,000 distinct CDR3 sequences, of which 49% are seen a single time; around a third belongs to the top ten. Sequenced material: blood. Receptors were obtained from a woman aged 55-69 years in good health.

J is TRBJ2-1 and V is TRBV5-1, with D maybe TRBD2 (5 bases). The germline gives CDR1 SGHRS, CDR2 YFSETQ. Trimming removed 4 bases from V and 5 bases from J, with 13 bases in between. This CDR3 spans 14 amino acids. The CDR3 DNA is TGCGCCAGCAGCCCCGGGGAGCTCAACAATGAGCAGTTCTTC. It encodes CASSPGELNNEQFF.

The J gene is TRBJ2-5, the V gene TRBV20-1; 12 bases map to TRBD1. This CDR3 has 15 residues. Germline V gene data show CDR1 as DFQATT and CDR2 as SNEGSKA (reference sequence). Trimming at V came to 5 bases and at J to 11 bases, leaving 15 bases not matched to a gene. DNA for the CDR3: TGCAGTGCTCTCCCGGTCGGGACAGGGGGCGGAGAGCAGTACTTC. This encodes CSALPVGTGGGEQYF.

This clonotype appeared once. The chain has TRBV7-9 and TRBJ2-7; 8 bases map to TRBD1. Germline V CDR1 and CDR2: SEHNR, FQNEAQ (reference sequence). The V and J ends lost 5 bases and 5 bases, in that order; junction bases with no gene match: 14. This CDR3 is built from 16 residues. The CDR3, as DNA: TGTGCCAGCAGCCACCAGGGGGCGTGGGGGTCGGACGAGCAGTACTTC. Its translation: CASSHQGAWGSDEQYF.

This clonotype showed up just a few times. This sequence joins TRBV7-9 and TRBJ1-2; 7 nucleotides match TRBD1. The CDR3 spans 14 residues. The trim removed 10 bases at V and 3 bases at J, leaving 11 bases unmatched. Germline CDR1 reads SEHNR; CDR2 reads FQNEAQ (reference sequence). The CDR3 DNA is TGTGCCATTCCGGGGGGACAGATAGACTATGGCTACACCTTC. Its translation is CAIPGGQIDYGYTF.

The chain has TRBV6-5 and TRBJ2-7, with 9 bases aligning to TRBD2. CDR3 length equals 14 residues. The germline V gene has CDR1 MNHEY and CDR2 SVGAGI. V gave up 5 bases and J gave up 3 bases; unmatched junction bases: 5. CDR3 coding DNA: TGTGCCAGCAGTCGACTAGCGGAGGACTACGAGCAGTACTTC. It translates to CASSRLAEDYEQYF.

This chain connects TRBV5-5 to TRBJ2-1; D is undetermined. Trimming pared 0 bases from V and 12 bases from J, leaving 16 bases between. The CDR3 runs to 14 residues. From germline, CDR1 is SGHKS and CDR2 YYEKEE (reference sequence). For the CDR3, the DNA is TGTGCCAGCAGCTTGGTTAAGGCGGCCCCCTTGCAGTTCTTC. The encoded protein is CASSLVKAAPLQFF.

The chain has TRBV20-1 and TRBJ2-7, with D possibly matching TRBD2 (5 bases). The CDR3 is 15 residues long. Per the germline V gene, CDR1 is DFQATT and CDR2 is SNEGSKA (reference sequence). V was shortened by 0 bases and J by 2 bases, with 14 bases between the two germline ends. The CDR3 bases are TGCAGTGCTAGAGATGCCGCCGGGAACCCCTACGAGCAGTACTTC. Translated: CSARDAAGNPYEQYF.

CDR3 region: CASSPATGAGELFF. CDR3 in DNA: TGTGCCAGCAGCCCCGCGACAGGGGCCGGGGAGCTGTTTTTT. This chain connects TRBV9 to TRBJ2-2, with 8 bases that match TRBD1. Germline CDR1 SGDLS, CDR2 YYNGEE. CDR3 length equals 14 residues. The V and J ends lost 4 bases and 6 bases, in that order; junction bases with no gene match: 5.

V is TRBV5-6 and J is TRBJ2-3; 7 nucleotides match TRBD1. Trimming at V came to 7 bases and at J to 2 bases, leaving 7 bases not matched to a gene. The germline gives CDR1 SGHDT, CDR2 YYEEEE. There are 14 residues in the CDR3. For the CDR3, the DNA is TGTGCCAGCGGGATGGGACAGTACACAGATACGCAGTATTTT. Translated, it gives CASGMGQYTDTQYF.

The V gene is TRBV7-2, the J gene TRBJ2-1; 8 nucleotides match TRBD1. The CDR3 length is 15 residues. Trimming removed 5 bases from V and 6 bases from J; junction bases left unmatched: 9. Germline loops: CDR1 SGHTA, CDR2 FQGNSA. CDR3 in DNA: TGTGCCAGCAGCCGTCATGGACAGGGTAGCAATGAGCAGTTCTTC. This gives the protein CASSRHGQGSNEQFF.

This clonotype appeared once. The chain has TRBV20-1 and TRBJ2-3; a possible D gene is TRBD1 (6 bases). CDR3 size: 13 residues. CDR1 DFQATT and CDR2 SNEGSKA come from the germline V gene (reference sequence). Trimming left V 6 bases short and J 4 bases short, with 14 bases between. The CDR3 DNA is TGCAGTGCCGATACAGGGAACGCAGATACGCAGTATTTT. Translating it yields CSADTGNADTQYF.

The chain uses TRBV5-5 and TRBJ2-5; D is undetermined. Trimming removed 1 base at V and 1 base at J, with 8 bases between. The CDR3 extends over 14 amino acids. Looked up from germline, CDR1 is SGHKS and CDR2 is YYEKEE (reference sequence). In DNA form, the CDR3 reads TGTGCCAGCAGCTTGCTGGCAGCCCAAGAGACCCAGTACTTC. Amino acid sequence: CASSLLAAQETQYF.

This clonotype was counted only a few times. The rearrangement links TRBV10-3 to TRBJ2-1, with 7 bases that match TRBD1. In germline, CDR1 is ENHRY, CDR2 SYGVKD. After removal of 6 bases from V and 7 bases from J, the junction contained 12 bases not matched to a gene. The CDR3 totals 15 residues. The CDR3: CAISGDRDSRNEQFF. The DNA of the CDR3 is TGTGCCATCAGCGGGGACCGGGACAGCAGAAATGAGCAGTTCTTC.

V gene TRBV5-1 combines with J gene TRBJ2-3, with 8 bases fitting TRBD1. Trimming took 3 bases from V and 6 from J; bases not matched to a gene: 3. The CDR3 length is 13 residues. Germline V gene sequence: CDR1 SGHRS, CDR2 YFSETQ. For the CDR3, the DNA is TGCGCCAGCAGCTACGGACAGGGCGATACGCAGTATTTT. It yields the protein CASSYGQGDTQYF.

This clonotype was picked up many times. The chain joins TRBV5-1 to TRBJ2-1; tentatively, D is TRBD2 (6 bases). Germline CDR1 SGHRS, CDR2 YFSETQ. The CDR3 runs 12 residues. The V end was cut by 0 bases, the J end by 9 bases, with 7 bases between. CDR3 in amino acids: CASSLDGGEQFF. CDR3 nucleotides: TGCGCCAGCAGCTTGGACGGGGGTGAGCAGTTCTTC.

This chain connects TRBV6-5 to TRBJ2-5, with D perhaps matching TRBD2 (5 bases). The last part of the DNA fits TRBJ2-7 better; the J call may be wrong. The germline gives CDR1 MNHEY, CDR2 SVGAGI. The CDR3 has 13 amino acids. In nucleotides, the CDR3 is TGTGCCAGCAGTTCGGGCAGGAGGTACGAGCAGTACTTC. This translates into CASSSGRRYEQYF.

This rearrangement joins TRBV5-1 to TRBJ1-1, with D maybe TRBD1 (5 bases). Germline-derived CDR1 and CDR2 are SGHRS and YFSETQ. Trimming took 2 bases from V and 0 from J, leaving 11 bases between them. CDR3 length equals 15 residues. The CDR3 region is CASSFQTEMNTEAFF. CDR3 DNA: TGCGCCAGCAGCTTCCAGACAGAAATGAACACTGAAGCTTTCTTT. Drawing the rest from reference TRBV5-1 and TRBJ1-1, the complete variable domain is KAGVTQTPRYLIKTRGQQVTLSCSPISGHRSVSWYQQTPGQGLQFLFEYFSETQRNKGNFPGRFSGRQFSNSRSEMNVSTLELGDSALYLCASSFQTEMNTEAFFGQGTRLTVV.

This clonotype was detected a few times. The chain carries TRBV29-1 and TRBJ1-4; TRBD1 is a possible D gene (5 bases). Per germline, CDR1 SQVTM and CDR2 ANQGSEA. With 4 bases removed from V and 0 bases from J, the gap between germline ends came to 12 bases. The CDR3 runs 15 residues. In DNA, the CDR3 is TGCAGCGTTGCTTTGGGGGGGGCAACTAATGAAAAACTGTTTTTT. Translation gives CSVALGGATNEKLFF.

This clonotype was recorded a few times. This sequence joins TRBV6-6 and TRBJ2-3; D gene ambiguous. This CDR3 has 13 residues. Germline V gives CDR1 MNHNY, CDR2 SVGAGI (reference sequence). The CDR3 DNA follows: TGTGCTTTTAAGTCCGGGCCTAGGGATACGCAGTATTTT. Translated, it gives CAFKSGPRDTQYF.

The chain uses TRBV5-6 and TRBJ1-1; D is ambiguous. The CDR3 length is 12 residues. Germline V CDR1 and CDR2: SGHDT, YYEEEE. The V and J ends lost 5 bases and 3 bases respectively, with 8 bases between them. As DNA, the CDR3 is TGTGCCAGCAGGATCCGGGACACTGAAGCTTTCTTT. It specifies CASRIRDTEAFF.

This clonotype has only a few counts. The V and J genes are TRBV20-1 and TRBJ1-2; no clear D. The CDR3 contains 14 residues. V lost 0 bases and J lost 1, with 9 bases in between. Looked up from germline, CDR1 is DFQATT and CDR2 is SNEGSKA (reference sequence). The CDR3 region is CSARDWPDNYGYTF. In DNA, the CDR3 is TGCAGTGCTAGAGATTGGCCGGATAACTATGGCTACACCTTC.

This clonotype is a singleton in its sample. The chain carries TRBV15 and TRBJ1-6, with 8 bases identical to TRBD1. Trimming removed 1 base from V and 9 bases from J; junction bases left unmatched: 2. Germline CDR1 reads LNHNV; CDR2 reads YYDKDF (reference sequence). This CDR3 contains 14 residues. Here the CDR3 DNA reads TGTGCCACCAGCAGAGTTGACAGGGGTTCACCCCTCCACTTT. This translates into CATSRVDRGSPLHF.

The chain carries TRBV6-2 or TRBV6-3 and TRBJ1-5; perhaps TRBD1 as D (5 bases). V lost 0 bases and J 1 base, leaving 13 bases between the germline ends. The V gene's germline CDR1 is MNHEY and CDR2 SVGEGT. This CDR3 has 17 residues. The chain's CDR3 is CASSYSSGGRSNQPQHF. The CDR3 nucleotides read TGTGCCAGCAGTTACTCTTCCGGGGGTAGGAGCAATCAGCCCCAGCATTTT.

The chain joins TRBV15 to TRBJ2-3; D is uncertain. This CDR3 contains 16 residues. V lost 1 base, J lost 0 bases, and 11 bases lay in between. Germline assignment: CDR1 LNHNV and CDR2 YYDKDF (reference sequence). CDR3 protein: CATSRAKTRSTDTQYF. In DNA, the CDR3 is TGTGCCACCAGCAGAGCTAAGACGCGCAGCACAGATACGCAGTATTTT.

V gene TRBV20-1 combines with J gene TRBJ2-5; 8 bases fit TRBD2. V shed 4 bases and J 11 bases; nucleotides not matched to a gene: 21. Germline assignment: CDR1 DFQATT and CDR2 SNEGSKA (reference sequence). CDR3 size: 16 residues. CDR3 DNA sequence: TGCAGTGCTAAAAGCGGGAGAGCCTTGGGTGGCAATGAGCAGTACTTC. It yields the protein CSAKSGRALGGNEQYF.

V and J are TRBV7-2 and TRBJ2-7; TRBD2 aligns across 7 bases. This CDR3 is 16 amino acids long. Per germline, CDR1 SGHTA and CDR2 FQGNSA. The V gene end was trimmed by 1 base and the J gene end by 3 bases; junction bases not matched to a gene: 9. The CDR3 DNA sequence: TGTGCCAGCAGCTTAGGCCTAGCGGCTCAGGGCTACGAGCAGTACTTC. As protein: CASSLGLAAQGYEQYF.